The 7 T cell receptor beta chains in this list originate from one sample, sequenced in a study of shared clonotypes between healthy human individuals. Generated by immunoSEQ multiplex PCR, the TCRdb table keeps only in-frame clones and is missing some. This table holds 1.4 million or so clones, approximately 98.5% found once. Sequenced input: naive CD4+ T cells sorted from blood. Subset denoted: CD45RA+ positively selected. The source of these receptors is a man aged 25 to 40 in good health.

The chain joins TRBV27 to TRBJ2-5; 8 nucleotides line up with TRBD1. Looked up from germline, CDR1 is MNHEY and CDR2 is SMNVEV (reference sequence). V was clipped by 6 bases and J by 7 bases; unmatched bases: 4. This CDR3 contains 12 residues. CDR3 loop: CASSPDRGTQYF. CDR3 DNA sequence: TGTGCCAGCAGCCCAGACAGGGGGACCCAGTACTTC.

The V gene is TRBV12-5, the J gene TRBJ2-3, with D perhaps TRBD2 (5 bases). The length of the CDR3 is 15 residues. The V and J ends lost 1 base and 4 bases respectively, with 12 bases between them. Germline V CDR1 and CDR2: LGHNT, FRNRAP. The CDR3 protein is CASGLDGVASDTQYF. CDR3 coding DNA: TGTGCTAGTGGTTTGGACGGGGTAGCGTCAGATACGCAGTATTTT.

J is TRBJ1-1 and V is TRBV7-2, with D uncertain. The CDR3 loop spans 13 amino acids. Looked up from germline, CDR1 is SGHTA and CDR2 is FQGNSA. The V and J ends lost 5 bases and 4 bases respectively, with 11 bases between them. This CDR3 is CASSPGMGTEAFF. CDR3 coding DNA: TGTGCCAGCAGCCCCGGCATGGGCACTGAAGCTTTCTTT.

The V call is TRBV9, the J call TRBJ2-1; unclear D gene. Germline CDR1 reads SGDLS; CDR2 reads YYNGEE. Trimming shortened V by 1 base and J by 7 bases, and 6 bases separated the two germline ends. This CDR3 contains 12 residues. The CDR3 is CASSVIGNEQFF. The DNA of the CDR3 is TGTGCCAGCAGCGTAATAGGGAATGAGCAGTTCTTC.

This chain uses TRBV5-4 with TRBJ2-1; no firm D call. V lost 0 bases to trimming and J lost 5 bases, with 9 bases between them. CDR1 and CDR2 (germline): SGHNT, YYREEE (reference sequence). CDR3 length: 14 residues. CDR3 DNA: TGTGCCAGCAGCTTGGTTGAGACCCACAATGAGCAGTTCTTC. Protein: CASSLVETHNEQFF.

The V and J genes are TRBV18 and TRBJ2-1, with TRBD1 matching over 7 bases. The ends lost 3 bases at V and 3 bases at J; junction bases unmatched: 11. The germline V gene encodes CDR1 KGHSH and CDR2 LQKENI. CDR3 size: 17 residues. CDR3 amino acids: CASSPRGSAGNYNEQFF. For the CDR3, the DNA is TGTGCCAGCTCACCCAGGGGGTCCGCCGGGAACTACAATGAGCAGTTCTTC.

The V call is TRBV6-5, the J call TRBJ2-7, with D perhaps TRBD1 (6 bases). Germline CDR1 and CDR2: MNHEY and SVGAGI. The CDR3 extends over 15 amino acids. V lost 5 bases, J lost 0 bases, and 14 bases lay in between. CDR3 loop: CASSPGQTPSYEQYF. The DNA of the CDR3 is TGTGCCAGCAGTCCAGGACAGACACCCTCCTACGAGCAGTACTTC.